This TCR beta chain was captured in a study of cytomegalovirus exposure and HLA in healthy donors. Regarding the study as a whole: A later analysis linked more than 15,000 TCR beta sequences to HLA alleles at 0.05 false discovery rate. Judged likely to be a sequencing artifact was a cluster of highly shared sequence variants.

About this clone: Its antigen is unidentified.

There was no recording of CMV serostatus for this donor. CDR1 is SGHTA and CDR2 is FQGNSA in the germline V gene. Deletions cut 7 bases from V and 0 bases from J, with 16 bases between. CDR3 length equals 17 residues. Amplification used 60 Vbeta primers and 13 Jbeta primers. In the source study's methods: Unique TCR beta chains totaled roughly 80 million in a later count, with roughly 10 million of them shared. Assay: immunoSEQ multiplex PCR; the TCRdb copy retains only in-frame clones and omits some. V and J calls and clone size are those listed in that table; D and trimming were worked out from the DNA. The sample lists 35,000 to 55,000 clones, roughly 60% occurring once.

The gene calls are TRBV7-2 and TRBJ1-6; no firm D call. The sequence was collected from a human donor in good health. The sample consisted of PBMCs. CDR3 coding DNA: TGTGCCAGCACCCTCAGGAGGGAGGGCTCCTATAATTCACCCCTCCACTTT. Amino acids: CASTLRREGSYNSPLHF.